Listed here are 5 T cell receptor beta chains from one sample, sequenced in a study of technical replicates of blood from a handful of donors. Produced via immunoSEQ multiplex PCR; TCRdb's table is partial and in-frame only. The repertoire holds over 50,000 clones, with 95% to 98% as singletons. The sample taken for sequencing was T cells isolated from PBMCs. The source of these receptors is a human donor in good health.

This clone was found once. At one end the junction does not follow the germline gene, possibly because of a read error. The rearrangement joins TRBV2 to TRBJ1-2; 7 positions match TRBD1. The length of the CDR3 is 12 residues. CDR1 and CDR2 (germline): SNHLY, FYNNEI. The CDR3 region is CASRRGKGTDYF. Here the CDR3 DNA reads TGTGCCAGCAGGAGGGGAAAAGGGACAGATTACTTC.

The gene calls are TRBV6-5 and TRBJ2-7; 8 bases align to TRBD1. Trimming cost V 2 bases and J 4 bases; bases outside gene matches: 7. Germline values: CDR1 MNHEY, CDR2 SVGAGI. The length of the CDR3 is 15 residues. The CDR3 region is CASSYRTGIKYEQYF. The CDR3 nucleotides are TGTGCCAGCAGTTACCGGACAGGGATTAAGTACGAGCAGTACTTC.

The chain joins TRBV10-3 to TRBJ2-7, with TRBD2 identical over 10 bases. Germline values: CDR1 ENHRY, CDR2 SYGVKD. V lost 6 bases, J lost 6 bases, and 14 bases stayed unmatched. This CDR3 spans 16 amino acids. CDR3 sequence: CAIRKTGTSVNGEQYF. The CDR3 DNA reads TGTGCCATCAGAAAAACGGGGACTAGCGTAAATGGCGAGCAGTACTTC.

The CDR3 protein is CATSREGRGRSLNTGELFF. The CDR3 DNA is TGTGCCACCAGCAGAGAGGGTCGCGGTCGATCCCTAAACACCGGGGAGCTGTTTTTT. The chain joins TRBV15 to TRBJ2-2; D remains unclear. The CDR3 runs to 19 residues. Germline V lookup: CDR1 LNHNV, CDR2 YYDKDF (reference sequence). V lost 0 bases to trimming and J lost 2 bases, with 19 bases between them.

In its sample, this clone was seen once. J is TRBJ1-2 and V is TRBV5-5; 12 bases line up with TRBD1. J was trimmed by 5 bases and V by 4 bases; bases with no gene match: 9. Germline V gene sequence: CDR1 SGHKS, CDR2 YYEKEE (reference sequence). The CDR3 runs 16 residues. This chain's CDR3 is CASSQRGTGGEYGYTF. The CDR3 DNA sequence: TGTGCCAGCAGCCAACGTGGGACAGGGGGCGAGTATGGCTACACCTTC.